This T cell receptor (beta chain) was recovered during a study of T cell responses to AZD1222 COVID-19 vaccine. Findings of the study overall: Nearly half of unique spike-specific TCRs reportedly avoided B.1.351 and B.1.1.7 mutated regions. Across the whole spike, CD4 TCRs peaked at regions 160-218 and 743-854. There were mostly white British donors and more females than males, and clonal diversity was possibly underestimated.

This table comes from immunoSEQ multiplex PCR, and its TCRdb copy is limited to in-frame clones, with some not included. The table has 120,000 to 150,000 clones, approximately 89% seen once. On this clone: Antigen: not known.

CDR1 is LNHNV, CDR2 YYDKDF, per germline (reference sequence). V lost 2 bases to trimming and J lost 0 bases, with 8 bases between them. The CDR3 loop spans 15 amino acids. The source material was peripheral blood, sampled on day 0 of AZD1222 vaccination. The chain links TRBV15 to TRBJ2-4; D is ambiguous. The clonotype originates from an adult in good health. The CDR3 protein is CATSRNTLAKNIQYF. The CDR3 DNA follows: TGTGCCACCAGCAGAAATACCCTAGCCAAAAACATTCAGTACTTC.